The clone carrying this T cell receptor beta chain was counted once. Its specificity is not known. This specimen includes other DNA sequences encoding the same CDR3. Data came from immunoSEQ multiplex PCR; TCRdb stores just in-frame clones and leaves some out. Of approximately 710,000 clones in the sample, about 90% are singletons; the top ten hold around a third. The sample is drawn from a study of shared clonotypes between healthy human individuals. Study results and caveats: A small donor pool kept down the genetic and exposure-history diversity that was represented.

With CCR7-negative CD45RA+ TemRA cells, CD45RO+ cells were combined in CD8 memory. V lost 0 bases and J lost 7, with 5 bases in between. The CDR3 runs to 12 residues. Germline V gives CDR1 SGDLS, CDR2 YYNGEE. This chain connects TRBV9 to TRBJ2-1; D is uncertain. Sequencing was done on a sample of memory CD8+ T cells from PBMCs. Documented subset: CD45RO+ cells pooled with CCR7-negative TemRA cells. The clonotype was recovered from a man between 18 and 35 years old in good health. Some clones in this sample may be carry-over from other donors' samples. In nucleotides, the CDR3 is TGTGCCAGCAGCGTAGCCCCAAATGAGCAGTTCTTC. Protein sequence: CASSVAPNEQFF.